This is a list of T cell receptor beta chains from one sample in a study of T-cell memory formation after mild COVID-19. TCRdb processed the 5' RACE reads anew with MiXCR; each CDR3 protein has one entry. The table records approximately 250,000 distinct CDR3 sequences, about a sixth of them present only once. Sample: PBMCs or a T cell subset sorted from them (not recorded which). The receptors stem from a man aged 18 to 29 who had mild COVID-19 (a few samples of this study predate the infection). Cell type and time point are not known. CDR3s include the opening cysteine and the closing phenylalanine or tryptophan. D genes are given only for firm matches. A row's size may be missing; if present it is once, few, many or a size class.

v_gene,j_gene,abundance,d_gene,CDR3nt,CDR3aa
TRBV12-3/TRBV12-4,TRBJ1-2,.,TRBD1,TGTGCCAGCAGTCGGCGGACAGGCGAAAGAAATGGCTACACCTTC,CASSRRTGERNGYTF
TRBV15,TRBJ2-7,.,TRBD1,TGTGCCACCGGCCGGGACAGGGGCGAGCAGTACTTC,CATGRDRGEQYF
TRBV12-3/TRBV12-4,TRBJ2-5,few,.,TGTGCCAGCTGCCGCGAAGAGACCCAGTACTTC,CASCREETQYF
TRBV6-2/TRBV6-3,TRBJ1-5,few,.,TGTGCCAGCAGTTACTCGAGATGGGGGGACGACAATCAGCCCCAGCATTTT,CASSYSRWGDDNQPQHF
TRBV5-4,TRBJ2-5,.,.,TGTGCCAGCAGCGCGGAGGTGGAGGGCGAGACCCAGTACTTC,CASSAEVEGETQYF
TRBV7-9,TRBJ1-5,few,.,TGTGCCAGCAGCCTAGACTGGGGGGGGCGCTCAGGCCAGCCCCAGCATTTT,CASSLDWGGRSGQPQHF
TRBV5-1,TRBJ2-5,.,.,TGCGCCAGCAGAGCAGACGTGAAGACCCAGTACTTC,CASRADVKTQYF
TRBV7-3,TRBJ2-5,few,TRBD2,TGTGCCAGCAGCTCGACTAGCGGGGGTCAGACCCAGTACTTC,CASSSTSGGQTQYF
TRBV5-4,TRBJ1-4,few,.,TGTGCCAGCAGCAAGGAAATGACTAATGAAAAACTGTTTTTT,CASSKEMTNEKLFF
TRBV7-6,TRBJ2-1,few,.,TGTGCCAGCAGCACGCCCGGCAATGAGCAGTTCTTC,CASSTPGNEQFF
TRBV29-1,TRBJ2-3,few,.,TGCAGCGTTGGCCAGTCAGCAGGAGATACGCAGTATTTT,CSVGQSAGDTQYF
TRBV12-3/TRBV12-4,TRBJ2-5,.,.,TGTGCCAGCAGTTTAGCGCCCGGGACCCAGTACTTC,CASSLAPGTQYF
TRBV4-2,TRBJ1-1,many,.,TGTGCCAGCAGCCAAGATTGGCCGGGGATGAACACTGAAGCTTTCTTT,CASSQDWPGMNTEAFF
TRBV28,TRBJ2-3,few,TRBD2,TGTGCCAGCAGCCCGGAGCGTCCCGGGGGGGACACAGATACGCAGTATTTT,CASSPERPGGDTDTQYF
TRBV10-3,TRBJ2-1,many,.,TGTGCCATCAGTCGACAGGAATTCCAAGAGCAGTTCTTC,CAISRQEFQEQFF
TRBV5-1,TRBJ1-2,.,TRBD1,TGCGCCAGCAGCTTGGCCCCGGGACAGGGGTATGGCTACACCTTC,CASSLAPGQGYGYTF
TRBV28,TRBJ2-2,few,.,TGTGCCAGCAGTTTAAATCAGGGTAACACCGGGGAGCTGTTTTTT,CASSLNQGNTGELFF
TRBV20-1,TRBJ2-2,.,TRBD2,TGCAGTGCTAGCCCTAGCGGGGGGGCCTCCGGGGAGCTGTTTTTT,CSASPSGGASGELFF
TRBV7-8,TRBJ2-4,few,TRBD1,TGTGCCAGCAGCCCGTACAGGGGCCTCCGCCGGAACATTCAGTACTTC,CASSPYRGLRRNIQYF
TRBV12-3/TRBV12-4,TRBJ1-5,.,.,TGTGCCAGCAGTTTCCGTCGGGGATCTCAGCCCCAGCATTTT,CASSFRRGSQPQHF
TRBV20-1,TRBJ2-1,few,TRBD2,TGCAGTGCCGGGCCGACTAGCGGCACTAGAGGTGAGCAGTTCTTC,CSAGPTSGTRGEQFF
TRBV7-2,TRBJ2-3,.,.,TGTGCCAGCAACCGAAATGGACTCGGCACAGATACGCAGTATTTT,CASNRNGLGTDTQYF
TRBV4-1,TRBJ2-3,few,.,TGCGCCAGCAGCCCCCGGGACCAGAGCACAGATACGCAGTATTTT,CASSPRDQSTDTQYF
TRBV6-6,TRBJ2-2,.,.,TGTGCCAGCCGGAGGGGGACAGTCACCGGGGAGCTGTTTTTT,CASRRGTVTGELFF
TRBV2,TRBJ2-7,few,.,TGTGCCAGCAGCGCCGCCAAGCAGTACTTC,CASSAAKQYF
TRBV4-1,TRBJ1-1,many,TRBD1,TGCGCCAGCAGCCACAGTAGACAGGGAGGCACTGAAGCTTTCTTT,CASSHSRQGGTEAFF
TRBV20-1,TRBJ2-1,few,TRBD2,TGCAGTGCTAGATATAGCGGGGCGATAACCTACAATGAGCAGTTCTTC,CSARYSGAITYNEQFF